The 30 T cell receptor beta chains listed next were all sequenced from one sample in a study of post-analysis software for immune sequencing data (dated by TCRdb to about 2015). What the work shows at the level of the full study, not this receptor alone: Patients showed significantly higher frequencies than controls for several TRBV segments, among them TRBV5-6, TRBV5-1 and TRBV20-1.

No antigen has been identified for these receptors. The library was generated by PCR. Sequencing was carried out with an Illumina HiSeq 2500. Unique molecular identifiers were incorporated into TCR beta cDNA libraries to reduce PCR and sequencing biases. TCRdb reprocessing: public reads trimmed at Q25 with fastp, clones called with MiXCR, in-frame beta chains kept. One record per CDR3 amino acid sequence lists the most common genes and DNA. The sample contains about 200,000 distinct CDR3 sequences, 29% of them found a single time. The ten biggest clones cover approximately 3% of the sample. Sequencing was done on a sample of blood. These receptors originate from a girl aged 2-17 years with multiple sclerosis.

Only a few counts were recorded for this clonotype. This chain links TRBV6-5 with TRBJ1-2; D not resolved. CDR3 size: 12 residues. Germline-derived CDR1 and CDR2 are MNHEY and SVGAGI. With 2 bases removed from V and 7 bases from J, the gap between germline ends came to 8 bases. The CDR3 sequence: CASSYKGGGYTF. CDR3 nucleotides: TGTGCCAGCAGTTACAAGGGTGGTGGCTACACCTTC.

With respect to this clonotype: Possible read error: a much larger clone is one base away. This chain joins TRBV5-1 and TRBJ2-1, with 14 bases that match TRBD2. This CDR3 has 16 amino acids. The germline gives CDR1 SGHRS, CDR2 YFSETQ. CDR3 in amino acids: CASSSGTSGRIYERFF. In DNA, the CDR3 is TGCGCCAGCAGCTCGGGGACTAGCGGGAGAATATATGAGCGGTTCTTC.

This clonotype has at least ten counts. The chain uses TRBV12-3 or TRBV12-4 and TRBJ2-7; no definite D call. The CDR3 is made up of 13 amino acids. V lost 2 bases, J lost 0 bases, and 5 bases lay in between. The CDR3 spells CASSLTASYEQYF. For the CDR3, the DNA is TGTGCCAGCAGTTTAACAGCCTCCTACGAGCAGTACTTC.

At least ten counts were recorded for this clonotype. The chain uses TRBV15 and TRBJ2-1; 15 bases are a match to TRBD2. The germline CDR1 and CDR2 sequences are LNHNV and YYDKDF (reference sequence). The CDR3 extends over 19 amino acids. Trimming took 2 bases from V and 0 from J; bases not matched to a gene: 5. CDR3 DNA: TGTGCCACCAGCAGACCGGGACTAGCGGGAGGTAGCTCCTACAATGAGCAGTTCTTC. This encodes CATSRPGLAGGSSYNEQFF.

Concerning this clonotype: One end of the junction is discordant with germline, which a read error may explain. J is TRBJ1-1 and V is TRBV2, with D perhaps TRBD1 (5 bases). The length of the CDR3 is 15 residues. The germline V gene has CDR1 SNHLY and CDR2 FYNNEI. The CDR3 here is CASSRLGAPNTETFF. CDR3 nucleotide sequence: TGTGCCAGCAGCCGCCTCGGGGCACCGAACACTGAAACTTTCTTT.

In regard to this clonotype: The junction does not match germline at one end; this may be a read error. CDR3 sequence (DNA): TGTACCAGCAGTTTAGGGCCAAGCCAGCCCCAGCATTTT. Encoded protein: CTSSLGPSQPQHF. The chain recombines TRBV28 with TRBJ1-5; D unresolved. Germline-derived CDR1 and CDR2 are MDHEN and SYDVKM. This CDR3 has 13 amino acids.

The table lists this clonotype with many counts. CDR3 sequence (DNA): TGTGCCAGCAGTTCAATTCGGAGGACAGATACGCAGTATTTT. Protein product: CASSSIRRTDTQYF. The gene calls are TRBV12-3 or TRBV12-4 and TRBJ2-3; TRBD2 might be the D (5 bases). Trimming removed 4 bases at V and 3 bases at J, with 11 bases between. The CDR3 is made up of 14 amino acids.

This clonotype was recorded at least ten times. V usage is TRBV20-1 and J usage is TRBJ2-6, with D uncertain. The CDR3 consists of 15 residues. V lost 1 base, J lost 0 bases, and 7 bases lay in between. Germline V gene data show CDR1 as DFQATT and CDR2 as SNEGSKA (reference sequence). DNA for the CDR3: TGCAGTGCTAGAGTAGTCCGCTCTGGGGCCAACGTCCTGACTTTC. This translates into CSARVVRSGANVLTF.

Regarding this clonotype: This CDR3 is missing its conserved last phenylalanine or tryptophan, likely due to a read error. The chain carries TRBV24-1 and TRBJ2-5, with TRBD1 matching over 9 bases. This CDR3 has 17 amino acids. Germline CDR1 reads KGHDR; CDR2 reads SFDVKD. The V gene end was trimmed by 3 bases and the J gene end by 4 bases; junction bases not matched to a gene: 11. CDR3 bases: TGTGCCACCAGTGATCCCCGTAGGGACAGGGACGGAGAGACCCAGTACTTA. Its protein product is CATSDPRRDRDGETQYL.

The sample holds many counts of this clonotype. This rearrangement joins TRBV29-1 to TRBJ2-1; 9 bases fit TRBD2. Looked up from germline, CDR1 is SQVTM and CDR2 is ANQGSEA. The CDR3 consists of 15 residues. V shed 7 bases and J 7 bases; nucleotides not matched to a gene: 14. Here the CDR3 reads CSAGRLAEGGNEQFF. As DNA, the CDR3 is TGCAGCGCCGGTAGACTAGCGGAGGGAGGAAATGAGCAGTTCTTC.

This clonotype was observed many times. The chain recombines TRBV25-1 with TRBJ1-1; D might be TRBD1 (5 bases). The germline V and J ends were trimmed by 7 bases and 2 bases, with 17 bases remaining between them. The CDR3 sequence is 15 residues long. Germline assignment: CDR1 MGHDK and CDR2 SYGVNS. The DNA for the CDR3 is TGTGCCAGCACCCCAGGGACCGCGCGCAACACTGAAGCTTTCTTT. As protein: CASTPGTARNTEAFF.

This clonotype was picked up a small number of times. The V and J genes are TRBV15 and TRBJ1-2; 9 bases map to TRBD1. Germline trimming cut 0 bases from V and 8 bases from J; bases unmatched to any gene: 16. In germline, CDR1 is LNHNV, CDR2 YYDKDF (reference sequence). The CDR3 length is 18 residues. The CDR3 DNA reads TGTGCCACCAGCAGAGATTTTGGCCAAACAGGGGGCGTCACGGGCTACACCTTC. This encodes CATSRDFGQTGGVTGYTF.

This clonotype was observed many times. The rearrangement links TRBV6-5 to TRBJ2-7; D assignment may be TRBD1 or TRBD2 (5 bases each). Germline CDR1 is MNHEY and CDR2 is SVGAGI. The CDR3 has 15 residues. V dropped 0 bases and J dropped 4 bases, with 13 bases sitting between them. CDR3: CASSYSGVWGYEQYF. The DNA of the CDR3 is TGTGCCAGCAGTTACTCCGGAGTCTGGGGGTACGAGCAGTACTTC.

Ten or more counts support this clonotype. CDR3 residues: CAIGPSPDTQYF. In DNA form, the CDR3 reads TGTGCCATCGGGCCTAGCCCAGATACGCAGTATTTT. The chain links TRBV10-3 to TRBJ2-3; D might be TRBD2 (5 bases). This CDR3 has 12 residues. CDR1 is ENHRY, CDR2 SYGVKD, per germline. Trimming removed 8 bases at V and 4 bases at J, with 10 bases between.

The chain employs TRBV5-1 and TRBJ1-2, with 10 bases lining up with TRBD1. V lost 3 bases, J lost 5 bases, and 4 bases stayed unmatched. Per germline, CDR1 SGHRS and CDR2 YFSETQ. This CDR3 has 14 residues. CDR3 sequence: CASSWDRGDYGYTF. The CDR3 DNA reads as TGCGCCAGCAGCTGGGACAGGGGAGATTATGGCTACACCTTC.

This clonotype turned up a few times. The V and J genes are TRBV15 and TRBJ2-3, with TRBD2 identical over 15 bases. The germline gives CDR1 LNHNV, CDR2 YYDKDF (reference sequence). V gave up 4 bases and J gave up 4 bases; unmatched junction bases: 3. This CDR3 comprises 16 residues. CDR3 residues: CATSKGLAGGSDTQYF. The DNA for the CDR3 is TGTGCCACCAGCAAGGGACTAGCGGGAGGCTCAGATACGCAGTATTTT. The variable domain in full, with the rest retrieved from reference TRBV15 and TRBJ2-3, is DAMVIQNPRYQVTQFGKPVTLSCSQTLNHNVMYWYQQKSSQAPKLLFHYYDKDFNNEADTPDNFQSRRPNTSFCFLDIRSPGLGDTAMYLCATSKGLAGGSDTQYFGPGTRLTVL.

The CDR3 DNA reads as TGTGCCAGCAGTCTCCTCGTACAGCCCCAGCATTTT. This encodes CASSLLVQPQHF. The rearrangement links TRBV28 to TRBJ1-5; D unclear. V dropped 5 bases and J dropped 7 bases, with 9 bases sitting between them. Germline V gene lookup returns CDR1 MDHEN and CDR2 SYDVKM. The CDR3 consists of 12 residues.

This clonotype was recorded only once. This clone may be a read error of a much larger clone one base away. The V gene is TRBV7-9, the J gene TRBJ1-2; D gene unclear. The CDR3 covers 11 residues. Germline V gene data show CDR1 as SEHNR and CDR2 as FQNEAQ (reference sequence). The CDR3 is CASGLARGYTF. CDR3 coding DNA: TGTGCCAGCGGCTTAGCGCGCGGCTACACCTTC.

This clonotype was recorded many times. The chain carries TRBV29-1 and TRBJ2-5, with D tentatively TRBD2 (5 bases). Germline CDR1 and CDR2: SQVTM and ANQGSEA. V was clipped by 6 bases and J by 4 bases, with 15 bases between them. The CDR3 has 13 residues. CDR3 nucleotide sequence: TGCAGCGTGAGGGCGAGATCAGGAGAGACCCAGTACTTC. It is translated as CSVRARSGETQYF. Full variable domain (remainder filled in from reference TRBV29-1 and TRBJ2-5): SAVISQKPSRDICQRGTSLTIQCQVDSQVTMMFWYRQQPGQSLTLIATANQGSEATYESGFVIDKFPISRPNLTFSTLTVSNMSPEDSSIYLCSVRARSGETQYFGPGTRLLVL.

This clonotype was counted ten times or more. V gene TRBV20-1 combines with J gene TRBJ1-2; 8 bases map to TRBD1. The junction had 2 bases not matched to a gene; V was cut back by 4 bases and J by 4 bases. This CDR3 has 12 residues. CDR1 is DFQATT, CDR2 SNEGSKA, per germline (reference sequence). CDR3 sequence: CSATGGVYGYTF. DNA of the CDR3: TGCAGTGCTACAGGGGGCGTCTATGGCTACACCTTC.

A note on this clonotype: One end of the junction varies from germline; a read error may be responsible. CDR3 nucleotides: TGCGCCGGCAGCTTAGGTGCCCCAGATGAAAAACTGTTTTTT. Translation: CAGSLGAPDEKLFF. The chain is built from TRBV5-1 and TRBJ1-4; D not certain. The germline gives CDR1 SGHRS, CDR2 YFSETQ. CDR3 length equals 14 residues.

This clonotype was found a few times. V usage is TRBV30 and J usage is TRBJ2-1; D may match TRBD1 or TRBD2 (5 bases each). The CDR3 spans 14 residues. Germline assignment: CDR1 GTSNPN and CDR2 SVGIG (reference sequence). V was shortened by 2 bases and J by 4 bases, with 12 bases between the two germline ends. In nucleotides, the CDR3 is TGTGCCTGGAGTAGAGGGACGGGATACAATGAGCAGTTCTTC. It is translated as CAWSRGTGYNEQFF.

This chain joins TRBV28 and TRBJ2-2, with 9 nucleotides matching TRBD2. This CDR3 region has 16 residues. Germline V CDR1 and CDR2: MDHEN, SYDVKM. V was pared by 4 bases and J by 6 bases, with 9 bases of the junction left unmatched. The CDR3 bases are TGTGCCAGCAGTTATCTTGGCGGGAGGGCACCCGGGGAGCTGTTTTTT. This sequence encodes CASSYLGGRAPGELFF.

The CDR3 DNA reads as TGCAGCGTTGAAGCCCTCTACAATGAGCAGTTCTTC. Translation: CSVEALYNEQFF. This rearrangement joins TRBV29-1 to TRBJ2-1; D gene uncertain. The CDR3 totals 12 residues. Germline lookup yields CDR1 SQVTM and CDR2 ANQGSEA. The V and J ends lost 1 base and 3 bases respectively, with 4 bases between them.

Ten or more counts support this clonotype. The chain employs TRBV20-1 and TRBJ2-1; a weak D match, TRBD1 (5 bases). The germline CDR1 and CDR2 sequences are DFQATT and SNEGSKA (reference sequence). Between the trimmed V and J ends, which lost 4 bases and 4 bases, there was a span of 11 bases. The length of the CDR3 is 13 residues. The CDR3 sequence is CSATDSLYNEQFF. CDR3 in DNA: TGCAGTGCTACCGACAGCCTTTACAATGAGCAGTTCTTC.

In this sample, this clonotype turned up a few times. This chain uses TRBV13 with TRBJ2-5; D might be TRBD2 (6 bases). This CDR3 has 14 amino acids. Germline V CDR1 and CDR2: PRHDT, FYEKMQ (reference sequence). Trimming stripped 5 bases from V and 5 bases from J, with 15 bases between. The DNA for the CDR3 is TGTGCCAGCAGCGCACGGGAGCATGGGGAGACCCAGTACTTC. Translation gives CASSAREHGETQYF. Looking up the rest from reference TRBV13 and TRBJ2-5 gives the full variable domain: AAGVIQSPRHLIKEKRETATLKCYPIPRHDTVYWYQQGPGQDPQFLISFYEKMQSDKGSIPDRFSAQQFSDYHSELNMSSLELGDSALYFCASSAREHGETQYFGPGTRLLVL.

This rearrangement joins TRBV7-8 to TRBJ1-5, with D perhaps TRBD1 (5 bases). CDR1 and CDR2 (germline): SGHVS, FQNEAQ. The V end was cut by 4 bases, the J end by 1 base, with 8 bases between. This CDR3 comprises 14 residues. The CDR3 region is CASSYWDSNQPQHF. Written as DNA, the CDR3 is TGTGCCAGCAGCTATTGGGACAGCAATCAGCCCCAGCATTTT.

In its sample, this clonotype was seen once. CDR3 region: CASSFGRLDTEAFF. CDR3 sequence (DNA): TGTGCCAGCAGCTTCGGACGGCTGGACACTGAAGCTTTCTTT. The chain has TRBV5-6 and TRBJ1-1; D remains ambiguous. Deletions cut 2 bases from V and 3 bases from J, with 11 bases between. Germline-derived CDR1 and CDR2 are SGHDT and YYEEEE. This CDR3 is built from 14 residues.

In its sample, this clonotype was seen many times. The chain recombines TRBV29-1 with TRBJ2-3, with 8 bases identical to TRBD1. The CDR3 is made up of 14 amino acids. Unmatched junction bases numbered 9, after V lost 6 bases and J lost 4 bases. Germline CDR1 reads SQVTM; CDR2 reads ANQGSEA. For the CDR3, the DNA is TGCAGCGTGACTGTCCAGGGGGCGGCAGATACGCAGTATTTT. As protein: CSVTVQGAADTQYF.

This clonotype was detected a few times. The rearrangement joins TRBV6-6 to TRBJ2-7; D is unresolved. The V and J ends lost 5 bases and 2 bases respectively, with 22 bases between them. In germline, CDR1 is MNHNY, CDR2 SVGAGI (reference sequence). The CDR3 contains 17 residues. CDR3 in DNA: TGTGCCAGCAGTCAACCCCCTTATCGAAAGGCGGCCTACGAGCAGTACTTC. Residues: CASSQPPYRKAAYEQYF.